A single sample gave rise to the 23 T cell receptor beta chains below, sequenced in a study of type 1 regulatory T cells. Whole-study results and caveats: Compared with non-Tr1 cells, Tr1 cells showed a narrower TCR repertoire.

Antigens of these TCRs are unknown. TCRdb ran MiXCR on the reads and lists one entry per CDR3 protein. The repertoire includes some 71,000 distinct CDR3 sequences, roughly 20% of them detected once, and around 8% sits in the top ten. The source material was cultured type 1 regulatory T (Tr1) cells, either the whole culture or a sorted fraction (not recorded which). These receptors originate from a human donor in good health.

J is TRBJ2-1 and V is TRBV7-2; 8 bases are shared with TRBD1. CDR3 length: 13 amino acids. Germline lookup yields CDR1 SGHTA and CDR2 FQGNSA. The V segment lost 6 bases and the J segment 9 bases; nucleotides outside the gene matches: 7. CDR3: CASSSDRESEQFF. CDR3 DNA sequence: TGTGCCAGCAGTTCGGACAGGGAGAGTGAGCAGTTCTTC.

Written as DNA, the CDR3 is TGTGCCAGCAGCTTCTCCGGGACTAGTAAAGAGACCCAGTACTTC. Protein: CASSFSGTSKETQYF. The chain uses TRBV9 and TRBJ2-5, with TRBD2 identical over 8 bases. In germline, CDR1 is SGDLS, CDR2 YYNGEE. The ends lost 4 bases at V and 3 bases at J; junction bases unmatched: 8. This CDR3 comprises 15 residues. Drawing the rest from reference TRBV9 and TRBJ2-5, the complete variable domain is DSGVTQTPKHLITATGQRVTLRCSPRSGDLSVYWYQQSLDQGLQFLIQYYNGEERAKGNILERFSAQQFPDLHSELNLSSLELGDSALYFCASSFSGTSKETQYFGPGTRLLVL.

This chain connects TRBV11-2 to TRBJ2-1, with 7 positions matching TRBD2. The germline gives CDR1 SGHAT, CDR2 FQNNGV. V lost 1 base to trimming and J lost 2 bases; unmatched junction nucleotides: 8. The CDR3 consists of 17 residues. The CDR3 loop reads CASSLGPGLAAYNEQFF. Here the CDR3 DNA reads TGTGCCAGCAGCTTAGGTCCTGGGCTAGCGGCCTACAATGAGCAGTTCTTC.

The chain joins TRBV5-6 to TRBJ1-5; D gene uncertain. Deletions cut 1 base from V and 1 base from J, with 9 bases between. Germline V gives CDR1 SGHDT, CDR2 YYEEEE. There are 15 residues in the CDR3. In nucleotides, the CDR3 is TGTGCCAGCAGCTTGTTACACGGCAGCAATCAGCCCCAGCATTTT. This translates into CASSLLHGSNQPQHF.

CDR3 amino acids: CSATRTSGRAESQFF. The DNA for the CDR3 is TGCAGTGCTACCAGGACTAGCGGGAGGGCCGAGTCGCAGTTCTTC. The chain is built from TRBV20-1 and TRBJ2-1; 15 bases are shared with TRBD2. CDR3 length: 15 residues. From germline, CDR1 is DFQATT and CDR2 SNEGSKA (reference sequence). Unmatched junction bases numbered 10, after V lost 4 bases and J lost 12 bases.

This clonotype occurred a few times. CDR3 nucleotide sequence: TGCGCCAGCAGCGAACTAGCAGGCGGGGAGCTGTTTTTT. Its protein product is CASSELAGGELFF. This chain joins TRBV5-1 and TRBJ2-2; D may be TRBD2 (6 bases). V was cut by 4 bases and J by 7 bases, with 11 bases left in between. The CDR3 sequence is 13 residues long. Looked up from germline, CDR1 is SGHRS and CDR2 is YFSETQ.

Ten or more counts support this clonotype. The genes are TRBV7-6 and TRBJ2-5; TRBD1 matches at 7 bases. J lost 5 bases, V lost 1 base, and 1 base had no gene match. Germline CDR1 reads SGHVS; CDR2 reads FNYEAQ. This CDR3 comprises 13 residues. The CDR3 DNA sequence: TGTGCCAGCAGCTTAGGCAGGGGGGAGACCCAGTACTTC. Its protein product is CASSLGRGETQYF. Together with reference TRBV7-6 and TRBJ2-5, the CDR3 gives the full variable domain: GAGVSQSPRYKVTKRGQDVALRCDPISGHVSLYWYRQALGQGPEFLTYFNYEAQQDKSGLPNDRFSAERPEGSISTLTIQRTEQRDSAMYRCASSLGRGETQYFGPGTRLLVL.

The V gene is TRBV20-1, the J gene TRBJ2-3; the D call may be TRBD1 or TRBD2 (5 bases each). V was trimmed by 3 bases and J by 4 bases, leaving 20 bases between them. The V gene's germline CDR1 is DFQATT and CDR2 SNEGSKA (reference sequence). This CDR3 has 16 amino acids. CDR3 coding DNA: TGCAGTGCTAGTCGTTCTAGGGGTCTAGCCCCAGATACGCAGTATTTT. Translating it yields CSASRSRGLAPDTQYF.

This clonotype was detected ten times or more. This chain connects TRBV5-1 to TRBJ2-3; 9 positions agree with TRBD1. This CDR3 comprises 16 residues. With 3 bases clipped from V and 2 bases from J, the junction kept 7 bases outside the gene matches. Germline V gene sequence: CDR1 SGHRS, CDR2 YFSETQ. CDR3 sequence reads: CASSYGQGTSTDTQYF. As DNA, the CDR3 is TGCGCCAGCAGCTACGGACAGGGGACGTCCACAGATACGCAGTATTTT. Complete variable domain (other parts from reference TRBV5-1 and TRBJ2-3): KAGVTQTPRYLIKTRGQQVTLSCSPISGHRSVSWYQQTPGQGLQFLFEYFSETQRNKGNFPGRFSGRQFSNSRSEMNVSTLELGDSALYLCASSYGQGTSTDTQYFGPGTRLTVL.

The sample holds a few counts of this clonotype. V is TRBV7-9 and J is TRBJ2-1; D unresolved. The CDR3 loop spans 16 amino acids. V dropped 6 bases and J dropped 0 bases, with 15 bases sitting between them. Germline loops: CDR1 SEHNR, CDR2 FQNEAQ (reference sequence). The CDR3: CASSPYLRSSYNEQFF. The CDR3 DNA follows: TGTGCCAGCAGTCCGTACCTCAGGAGCTCCTACAATGAGCAGTTCTTC.

The rearrangement joins TRBV7-9 to TRBJ2-3; D is perhaps TRBD2 (6 bases). The CDR3 extends over 17 amino acids. The ends were cut back, 5 bases at V and 2 bases at J, with 20 bases in the middle. The V gene's germline CDR1 is SEHNR and CDR2 FQNEAQ (reference sequence). CDR3 amino acids: CASSHGSGTFSTDTQYF. In nucleotides, the CDR3 is TGTGCCAGCAGCCACGGAAGTGGGACTTTCTCCACAGATACGCAGTATTTT.

This clonotype showed up just a few times. The chain has TRBV10-3 and TRBJ2-7, with D perhaps matching TRBD2 (6 bases). This CDR3 is built from 11 residues. V was shortened by 8 bases and J by 4 bases, with 9 bases between the two germline ends. The V gene's germline CDR1 is ENHRY and CDR2 SYGVKD. Written as DNA, the CDR3 is TGTGCCATCGGAGGGTCTTACGAGCAGTACTTC. Protein product: CAIGGSYEQYF.

The J gene is TRBJ2-7, the V gene TRBV7-9; perhaps TRBD2 as D (7 bases). This CDR3 spans 11 amino acids. V lost 8 bases to trimming and J lost 6 bases, with 11 bases between them. The germline V gene has CDR1 SEHNR and CDR2 FQNEAQ (reference sequence). CDR3 nucleotides: TGTGCCAGCCGGGGGGCAGCCGAGCAGTACTTC. Its translation: CASRGAAEQYF.

The genes are TRBV29-1 and TRBJ2-5; D is unclear. Trimming left V 5 bases short and J 4 bases short, with 8 bases between. Germline V gene lookup returns CDR1 SQVTM and CDR2 ANQGSEA. The CDR3 sequence is 11 residues long. This chain's CDR3 is CSVYRGETQYF. In DNA form, the CDR3 reads TGCAGCGTTTATCGAGGAGAGACCCAGTACTTC.

This clonotype was observed a few times. V gene TRBV27 combines with J gene TRBJ2-5; 7 bases match TRBD2. V gave up 5 bases and J gave up 3 bases; unmatched junction bases: 6. Germline V gene lookup returns CDR1 MNHEY and CDR2 SMNVEV (reference sequence). CDR3 length: 14 amino acids. The CDR3 bases are TGTGCCAGCAGTACCGGACTAGTGAAAGAGACCCAGTACTTC. Translation: CASSTGLVKETQYF.

This chain uses TRBV6-6 with TRBJ1-5; D may be TRBD1 (5 bases). The CDR3 runs to 13 residues. Germline values: CDR1 MNHNY, CDR2 SVGAGI (reference sequence). Trimming left V 7 bases short and J 5 bases short, with 12 bases between. The CDR3 coding sequence is TGTGCCAGCACTCCTCAGGGCTATCAGCCCCAGCATTTT. Protein: CASTPQGYQPQHF.

This clonotype was found a few times. V gene TRBV7-9 combines with J gene TRBJ1-4; D not certain. CDR1 and CDR2 from the germline V gene are SEHNR and FQNEAQ (reference sequence). V was cut by 5 bases and J by 2 bases, with 6 bases left in between. This CDR3 contains 13 residues. The CDR3 here is CASSIMTNEKLFF. CDR3 nucleotides: TGTGCCAGCAGCATCATGACTAATGAAAAACTGTTTTTT.

In its sample, this clonotype was seen a few times. The rearrangement links TRBV6-2 or TRBV6-3 to TRBJ1-2, with D possibly TRBD1 on 6 matching bases. Germline V gene data show CDR1 as MNHEY and CDR2 as SVGEGT. The CDR3 consists of 13 residues. Trimming stripped 10 bases from V and 2 bases from J, with 14 bases between. The DNA of the CDR3 is TGTGCCACCACTGACAGGCGGAACTATGGCTACACCTTC. This sequence encodes CATTDRRNYGYTF.

This clonotype turned up a few times. The chain combines TRBV11-2 with TRBJ2-4; D is possibly TRBD1 or TRBD2 (5 bases each). Germline V gene lookup returns CDR1 SGHAT and CDR2 FQNNGV. The V gene lost 5 bases and the J gene lost 8 bases, with 25 bases spanning the gap. The CDR3 sequence is 17 residues long. DNA for the CDR3: TGTGCCAGCAGCCCCGATTGGGGCCTGCCTCGGGAATACATTCAGTACTTC. Translating it yields CASSPDWGLPREYIQYF.

The chain joins TRBV10-3 to TRBJ2-3; a possible D gene is TRBD1 (6 bases). There are 12 residues in the CDR3. The germline V gene has CDR1 ENHRY and CDR2 SYGVKD. Trimming removed 7 bases at V and 6 bases at J, with 11 bases between. CDR3 in DNA: TGTGCCATCAACGATAGGGGGGATACGCAGTATTTT. Protein sequence: CAINDRGDTQYF.

The genes are TRBV20-1 and TRBJ2-1; a weak D match, TRBD2 (6 bases). The CDR3 length is 13 residues. Germline V CDR1 and CDR2: DFQATT, SNEGSKA (reference sequence). The ends were cut back, 3 bases at V and 6 bases at J, with 12 bases in the middle. In DNA form, the CDR3 reads TGCAGTGCTAGCCTGGGGGGTCGCAATGAGCAGTTCTTC. This gives the protein CSASLGGRNEQFF.

A note on this clonotype: A read error may be the cause here, since a much bigger clone is one base away. V gene TRBV5-1 combines with J gene TRBJ2-1; D is possibly TRBD2 (5 bases). This CDR3 has 15 amino acids. Germline values: CDR1 SGHRS, CDR2 YFSETQ. The CDR3 region has the DNA TGCGCCAGCAGCTTGGTAGGGAGCTCCTACAATGAGCAGTCCTTC. Its translation: CASSLVGSSYNEQSF.

This clonotype was picked up a small number of times. The chain recombines TRBV12-3 or TRBV12-4 with TRBJ2-7; D is unresolved. The CDR3 spans 14 residues. The V end was cut by 5 bases, the J end by 3 bases, with 14 bases between. For the CDR3, the DNA is TGTGCCAGCAGTCCCCCGGCCCATTTCTACGAGCAGTACTTC. Translating it yields CASSPPAHFYEQYF.